Shown below are 27 T cell receptor beta chains from a single sample sequenced in a study of control samples from healthy donors and cancer patients. The repertoire was sequenced with immunoSEQ multiplex PCR; TCRdb's copy has only in-frame clones and lacks some. The sample comprises roughly 120,000 clones, about 89% of which are singletons, and approximately 15% rests with the top ten. The source material was blood. The receptors originated from a woman in her fifties or sixties in good health.

The chain employs TRBV3-1 (or the pseudogene TRBV3-2) and TRBJ2-5; D perhaps matches TRBD2 (5 bases). V lost 0 bases to trimming and J lost 4 bases, with 15 bases between them. Germline V gene sequence: CDR1 LGHDT, CDR2 YNNKEL (reference sequence). This CDR3 has 16 residues. The CDR3 DNA is TGTGCCAGCAGCCAAGATAGGGTCATGCGGGTAGAGACCCAGTACTTC. Translation: CASSQDRVMRVETQYF.

This chain uses TRBV3-1 (or the pseudogene TRBV3-2) with TRBJ2-3, with D possibly TRBD1 on 6 matching bases. The CDR3 is 13 residues long. CDR1 is LGHDT and CDR2 is YNNKEL in the germline V gene (reference sequence). V was shortened by 4 bases and J by 9 bases, with 14 bases between the two germline ends. In DNA form, the CDR3 reads TGTGCCAGCAGCCCGGAACAGGGTGGGACGCAGTATTTT. Translated, it gives CASSPEQGGTQYF.

V and J are TRBV18 and TRBJ2-1; 8 nucleotides align to TRBD2. The CDR3 spans 17 residues. Germline V lookup: CDR1 KGHSH, CDR2 LQKENI. J lost 6 bases, V lost 2 bases, and 12 bases had no gene match. CDR3 sequence reads: CASSPVISGKKSNEQFF. CDR3 nucleotide sequence: TGTGCCAGCTCACCAGTGATTAGCGGGAAAAAAAGCAATGAGCAGTTCTTC.

The genes are TRBV7-2 and TRBJ2-2; unclear D gene. The CDR3 is made up of 14 amino acids. Germline CDR1 SGHTA, CDR2 FQGNSA. V lost 3 bases to trimming and J lost 4 bases, with 9 bases between them. This chain's CDR3 is CASSFRSGTGELFF. In DNA form, the CDR3 reads TGTGCCAGCAGCTTTCGGTCGGGCACCGGGGAGCTGTTTTTT.

Only one count was recorded for this clone. The chain combines TRBV11-2 with TRBJ2-7; D unresolved. V lost 5 bases and J lost 12, with 17 bases in between. Germline V gives CDR1 SGHAT, CDR2 FQNNGV. The CDR3 contains 12 residues. The CDR3 protein is CASSSKSGVPYV. The CDR3 DNA reads TGTGCCAGCAGCAGCAAGTCAGGCGTCCCGTACGTC.

The chain uses TRBV4-1 and TRBJ1-3, with D perhaps TRBD1 (6 bases). Trimming shortened V by 0 bases and J by 0 bases, and 12 bases separated the two germline ends. Germline loops: CDR1 MGHRA, CDR2 YSYEKL. The CDR3 is made up of 17 amino acids. CDR3 in DNA: TGCGCCAGCAGCCAAGATCCGGGGACACTCTCTGGAAACACCATATATTTT. This codes for CASSQDPGTLSGNTIYF.

The V call is TRBV6-5, the J call TRBJ2-1; D may be TRBD2 (6 bases). The germline gives CDR1 MNHEY, CDR2 SVGAGI. This CDR3 comprises 14 residues. The germline V and J ends were trimmed by 0 bases and 6 bases, with 9 bases remaining between them. The CDR3, as DNA: TGTGCCAGCAGTTACTCTGGGGGGAGCAATGAGCAGTTCTTC. It encodes CASSYSGGSNEQFF.

V is TRBV9 and J is TRBJ2-1, with D possibly TRBD1 on 6 matching bases. The V and J ends lost 2 bases and 6 bases respectively, with 9 bases between them. The CDR3 loop spans 13 amino acids. CDR1 and CDR2 from the germline V gene are SGDLS and YYNGEE. In DNA form, the CDR3 reads TGTGCCAGCAGCGTTGGACAGCGCAATGAGCAGTTCTTC. Its protein is CASSVGQRNEQFF.

The gene calls are TRBV7-9 and TRBJ2-1; 9 nucleotides agree with TRBD2. CDR3 length: 16 amino acids. V shed 1 base, J shed 2 bases, and the junction held 3 bases outside the gene matches. CDR1 SEHNR and CDR2 FQNEAQ come from the germline V gene (reference sequence). Written as DNA, the CDR3 is TGTGCCAGCAGCTTAGAAGCGGGGGGCGCCTACAATGAGCAGTTCTTC. This sequence encodes CASSLEAGGAYNEQFF.

A few counts support this clone. This chain uses TRBV7-2 with TRBJ1-6; the D is unclear. The CDR3 extends over 15 amino acids. Germline assignment: CDR1 SGHTA and CDR2 FQGNSA. V lost 6 bases and J lost 2, with 11 bases in between. DNA for the CDR3: TGTGCCAGCAGATCCGGGTCGCCCTATAATTCACCCCTCCACTTT. Translating it yields CASRSGSPYNSPLHF.

Here the CDR3 DNA reads TGTGCCTGCACCGGGACTAGCGGGGGCCCGGAGACCCAGTACTTC. Its translation: CACTGTSGGPETQYF. This chain joins TRBV30 and TRBJ2-5; 14 bases line up with TRBD2. V shed 6 bases and J 5 bases; nucleotides not matched to a gene: 8. Germline V lookup: CDR1 GTSNPN, CDR2 SVGIG (reference sequence). The CDR3 consists of 15 residues.

The chain has TRBV5-1 and TRBJ1-1, with D possibly matching TRBD1 (5 bases). With 5 bases removed from V and 1 base from J, the gap between germline ends came to 9 bases. There are 13 residues in the CDR3. Germline-derived CDR1 and CDR2 are SGHRS and YFSETQ. In DNA form, the CDR3 reads TGCGCCAGCAGTTTCGGGGCGAACACTGAAGCTTTCTTT. Translating it yields CASSFGANTEAFF.

As for this clone: One end of the junction does not line up with germline, which may come from a read error. The chain has TRBV14 and TRBJ1-2; TRBD1 might be the D (5 bases). Germline-derived CDR1 and CDR2 are SGHDN and FVKESK. The CDR3 sequence is 12 residues long. The CDR3 sequence is CASRQGAGGYTF. The CDR3 bases are TGTGCCAGCCGCCAAGGGGCGGGGGGCTACACCTTC.

The gene calls are TRBV15 and TRBJ2-5, with TRBD1 matching 8 bases. The germline CDR1 and CDR2 sequences are LNHNV and YYDKDF (reference sequence). After removal of 1 base from V and 5 bases from J, the junction contained 6 bases not matched to a gene. The CDR3 has 15 amino acids. The CDR3 bases are TGTGCCACCAGCAGAGCAGACAGGGGTCGGGAGACCCAGTACTTC. Translating gives CATSRADRGRETQYF. The full variable domain, with the rest looked up from reference TRBV15 and TRBJ2-5, is DAMVIQNPRYQVTQFGKPVTLSCSQTLNHNVMYWYQQKSSQAPKLLFHYYDKDFNNEADTPDNFQSRRPNTSFCFLDIRSPGLGDTAMYLCATSRADRGRETQYFGPGTRLLVL.

The CDR3: CASSQSGGNTEAFF. CDR3 nucleotide sequence: TGTGCCAGCAGCCAATCCGGCGGGAACACTGAAGCTTTCTTT. The chain employs TRBV16 and TRBJ1-1; D unresolved. The germline V gene encodes CDR1 KGHSY and CDR2 FQNENV. CDR3 length: 14 residues. The ends were cut back, 0 bases at V and 1 base at J, with 6 bases in the middle.

The V gene is TRBV7-2, the J gene TRBJ2-7, with D possibly TRBD1 on 5 matching bases. The CDR3 contains 12 residues. V gave up 4 bases and J gave up 4 bases, with 8 bases separating them. CDR1 and CDR2 (germline): SGHTA, FQGNSA. The DNA of the CDR3 is TGTGCCAGCAGCTCGCAGGGTTACGAGCAGTACTTC. Protein: CASSSQGYEQYF.

V usage is TRBV19 and J usage is TRBJ1-4, with D hard to call. Germline V gene sequence: CDR1 LNHDA, CDR2 SQIVND (reference sequence). V dropped 5 bases and J dropped 6 bases, with 13 bases sitting between them. The length of the CDR3 is 14 residues. The CDR3 loop reads CASSGPWGDEKLFF. The CDR3 nucleotides are TGTGCCAGTAGTGGACCCTGGGGTGATGAAAAACTGTTTTTT.

This chain joins TRBV18 and TRBJ2-1, with TRBD2 matching 9 bases. The V gene end was trimmed by 0 bases and the J gene end by 7 bases; junction bases not matched to a gene: 4. This CDR3 spans 15 amino acids. Germline CDR1 reads KGHSH; CDR2 reads LQKENI. The CDR3 DNA follows: TGTGCCAGCTCACCACCGAGCGGGGGGCGGAATGAGCAGTTCTTC. Amino acid sequence: CASSPPSGGRNEQFF.

The J gene is TRBJ1-2, the V gene TRBV5-8; TRBD1 matches at 8 bases. Trimming cost V 0 bases and J 7 bases; bases outside gene matches: 8. The length of the CDR3 is 15 residues. Germline V gives CDR1 SGHTS, CDR2 YDEGEE. The DNA of the CDR3 is TGTGCCAGCAGCTTGGGACAGGGGCGAAAGGTTGGCTACACCTTC. This encodes CASSLGQGRKVGYTF.

The chain carries TRBV14 and TRBJ2-3; D possibly uses TRBD1 or TRBD2 (5 bases each). V was shortened by 4 bases and J by 2 bases, with 19 bases between the two germline ends. Germline lookup yields CDR1 SGHDN and CDR2 FVKESK. This CDR3 is built from 17 residues. The CDR3 DNA follows: TGTGCCAGCAGCCGCACTCGGTGGGACGTAGACACAGATACGCAGTATTTT. As protein: CASSRTRWDVDTDTQYF.

The CDR3 here is CASGFWGLDEKLFF. As DNA, the CDR3 is TGTGCTAGTGGTTTTTGGGGTTTGGATGAAAAACTGTTTTTT. The V call is TRBV12-5, the J call TRBJ1-4, with D uncertain. With 3 bases removed from V and 6 bases from J, the gap between germline ends came to 11 bases. The V gene's germline CDR1 is LGHNT and CDR2 FRNRAP. The CDR3 consists of 14 residues. The whole variable domain, remainder taken from reference TRBV12-5 and TRBJ1-4, is DARVTQTPRHKVTEMGQEVTMRCQPILGHNTVFWYRQTMMQGLELLAYFRNRAPLDDSGMPKDRFSAEMPDATLATLKIQPSEPRDSAVYFCASGFWGLDEKLFFGSGTQLSVL.

The chain combines TRBV6-1 with TRBJ2-7, with D maybe TRBD1 (6 bases). The CDR3 length is 15 residues. The V end was cut by 3 bases, the J end by 3 bases, with 15 bases between. The germline V gene has CDR1 MNHNS and CDR2 SASEGT. CDR3 in DNA: TGTGCCAGCAGTGACCCGGGCAGGGGATTCTACGAGCAGTACGTC. Amino acids: CASSDPGRGFYEQYV.

The chain combines TRBV19 with TRBJ2-4; TRBD1 matches 8 bases. The CDR3 contains 15 residues. Germline V gene lookup returns CDR1 LNHDA and CDR2 SQIVND (reference sequence). V was pared by 9 bases and J by 9 bases, with 16 bases of the junction left unmatched. The CDR3 bases are TGTGCCAGCCGGGACAGGTCGCTCTTGGGCGTCATTCAGTACTTC. This encodes CASRDRSLLGVIQYF.

This chain connects TRBV27 to TRBJ1-2, with 7 bases aligning to TRBD1. The CDR3 has 18 amino acids. Germline CDR1 MNHEY, CDR2 SMNVEV (reference sequence). Trimming at V came to 6 bases and at J to 8 bases, leaving 24 bases not matched to a gene. The CDR3 region is CASSHYILSGTAFGGYTF. The DNA for the CDR3 is TGTGCCAGCAGCCATTACATACTTTCCGGGACAGCCTTCGGCGGCTACACCTTC.

The rearrangement links TRBV7-3 to TRBJ2-1, with 9 bases aligning to TRBD1. CDR3 size: 16 residues. V was pared by 3 bases and J by 2 bases, with 5 bases of the junction left unmatched. Looked up from germline, CDR1 is SGHTA and CDR2 is FQGTGA. CDR3 in DNA: TGTGCCAGCAGCTTTTACAGGGGGCCCCCCTACAATGAGCAGTTCTTC. Translated: CASSFYRGPPYNEQFF.

The rearrangement uses TRBV7-3 and TRBJ2-1; 9 bases fit TRBD2. This CDR3 is 16 amino acids long. The germline V gene has CDR1 SGHTA and CDR2 FQGTGA. V trimming: 0 bases; J trimming: 7 bases; junction bases outside the gene matches: 7. The CDR3 coding sequence is TGTGCCAGCAGCTTAACGGGACTAGCCTACAGGAATGAGCAGTTCTTC. This codes for CASSLTGLAYRNEQFF.

The chain couples TRBV7-3 to TRBJ2-1; D is ambiguous. Trimming stripped 2 bases from V and 7 bases from J, with 9 bases between. The CDR3 has 13 amino acids. CDR1 and CDR2 from the germline V gene are SGHTA and FQGTGA. The CDR3 region is CASSLVPLNEQFF. The CDR3 bases are TGTGCCAGCAGCTTAGTTCCTCTAAATGAGCAGTTCTTC.